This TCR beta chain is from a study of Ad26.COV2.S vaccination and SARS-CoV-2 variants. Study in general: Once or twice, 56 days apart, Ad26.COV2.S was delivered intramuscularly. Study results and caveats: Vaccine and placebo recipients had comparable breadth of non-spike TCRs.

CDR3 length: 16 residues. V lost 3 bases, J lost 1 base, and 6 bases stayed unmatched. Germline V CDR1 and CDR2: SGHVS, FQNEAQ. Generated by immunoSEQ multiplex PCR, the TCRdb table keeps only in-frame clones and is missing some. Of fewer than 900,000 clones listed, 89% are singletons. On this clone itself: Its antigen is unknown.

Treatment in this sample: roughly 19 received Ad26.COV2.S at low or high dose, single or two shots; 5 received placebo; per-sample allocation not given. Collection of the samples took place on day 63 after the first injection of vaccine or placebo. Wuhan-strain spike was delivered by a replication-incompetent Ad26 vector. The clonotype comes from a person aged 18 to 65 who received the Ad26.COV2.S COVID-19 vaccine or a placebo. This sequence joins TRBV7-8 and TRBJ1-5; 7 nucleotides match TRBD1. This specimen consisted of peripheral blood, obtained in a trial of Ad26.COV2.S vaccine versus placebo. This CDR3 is CASSLETGVSNQPQHF. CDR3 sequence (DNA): TGTGCCAGCAGCTTGGAAACAGGGGTGAGCAATCAGCCCCAGCATTTT.